This T cell receptor (beta chain) originates from a study of cytomegalovirus exposure and HLA in healthy donors. General study findings and limits: A link between a missense DCLRE1C variant and TCR beta V- and J-gene trimming emerged from a later analysis. The authors considered a cluster of highly shared sequence variants likely to be a sequencing artifact.

The PCR employed 60 Vbeta primers together with 13 Jbeta primers. The assay was immunoSEQ multiplex PCR, and TCRdb's table has in-frame clones only and misses some. This sample carries more than 100,000 clones, approximately 10% of them seen once, and the ten largest clones take 6% to 7.5%. This clone has more than one count but fewer than ten. Its specificity is not known. This sequence originates from a woman aged 35 to 49 in good health and CMV-seropositive. Material: PBMCs.

The CDR3 reads CASSSRPAGQGRDGYTF. Written as DNA, the CDR3 is TGTGCCAGCAGCTCCCGCCCCGCCGGACAGGGGAGGGATGGCTACACCTTC. The chain employs TRBV7-9 and TRBJ1-2; 9 nucleotides agree with TRBD1. V shed 4 bases and J 6 bases; nucleotides not matched to a gene: 15. The length of the CDR3 is 17 residues. Germline V CDR1 and CDR2: SEHNR, FQNEAQ (reference sequence).